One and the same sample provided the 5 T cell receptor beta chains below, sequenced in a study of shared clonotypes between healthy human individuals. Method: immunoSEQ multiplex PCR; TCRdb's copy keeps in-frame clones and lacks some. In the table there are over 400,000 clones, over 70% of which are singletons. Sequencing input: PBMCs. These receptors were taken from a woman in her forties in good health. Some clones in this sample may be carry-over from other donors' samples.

For the CDR3, the DNA is TGTGCCAGCAGCCCTAGTTGGGGGGTTGGCAATGAGCAGTTCTTC. This sequence encodes CASSPSWGVGNEQFF. The gene calls are TRBV4-2 and TRBJ2-1; D is possibly TRBD2 (6 bases). Trimming took 4 bases from V and 6 from J, leaving 16 bases between them. In germline, CDR1 is LGHNA, CDR2 YNFKEQ. CDR3 size: 15 residues.

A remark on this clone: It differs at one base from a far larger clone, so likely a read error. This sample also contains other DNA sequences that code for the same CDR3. The DNA of the CDR3 is TGTGCCTGGAGGGACAGAGTCTCCTACGAGCAGTACTTC. Translating it yields CAWRDRVSYEQYF. The gene calls are TRBV30 and TRBJ2-7, with D tentatively TRBD1 (6 bases). From germline, CDR1 is GTSNPN and CDR2 SVGIG (reference sequence). This CDR3 contains 13 residues. Trimming cost V 3 bases and J 0 bases, with 9 bases left between them.

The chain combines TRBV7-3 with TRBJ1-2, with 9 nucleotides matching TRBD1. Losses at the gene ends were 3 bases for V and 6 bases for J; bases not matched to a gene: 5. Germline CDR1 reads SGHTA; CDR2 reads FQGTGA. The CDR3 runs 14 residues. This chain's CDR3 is CASSFRGDRDGYTF. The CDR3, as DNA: TGTGCCAGCAGCTTTAGGGGGGACAGGGATGGCTACACCTTC.

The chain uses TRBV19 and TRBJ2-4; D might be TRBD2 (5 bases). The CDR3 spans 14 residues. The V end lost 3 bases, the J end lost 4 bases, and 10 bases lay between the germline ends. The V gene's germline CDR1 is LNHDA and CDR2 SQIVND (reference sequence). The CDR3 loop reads CASSMRAEKNIQYF. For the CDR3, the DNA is TGTGCCAGTAGTATGAGGGCAGAGAAAAACATTCAGTACTTC.

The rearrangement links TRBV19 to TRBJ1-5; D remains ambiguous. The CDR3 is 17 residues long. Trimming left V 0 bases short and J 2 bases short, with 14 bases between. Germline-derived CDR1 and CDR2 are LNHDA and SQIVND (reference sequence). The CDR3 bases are TGTGCCAGTAGTATAGAACAAGGGCTCGGTGGCAATCAGCCCCAGCATTTT. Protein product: CASSIEQGLGGNQPQHF.